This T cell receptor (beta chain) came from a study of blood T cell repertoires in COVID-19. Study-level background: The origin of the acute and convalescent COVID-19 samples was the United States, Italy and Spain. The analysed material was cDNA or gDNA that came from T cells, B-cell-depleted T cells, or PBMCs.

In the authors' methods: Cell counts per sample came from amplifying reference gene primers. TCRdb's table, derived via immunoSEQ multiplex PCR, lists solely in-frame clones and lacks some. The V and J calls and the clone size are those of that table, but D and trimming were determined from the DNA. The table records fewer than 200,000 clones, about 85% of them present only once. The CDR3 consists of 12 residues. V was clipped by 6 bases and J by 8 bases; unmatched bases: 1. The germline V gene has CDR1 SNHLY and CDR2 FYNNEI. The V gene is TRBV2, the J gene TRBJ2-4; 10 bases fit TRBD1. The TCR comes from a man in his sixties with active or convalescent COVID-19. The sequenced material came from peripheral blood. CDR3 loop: CASRDRGDIQYF. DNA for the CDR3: TGTGCCAGCAGGGACAGGGGGGACATTCAGTACTTC.